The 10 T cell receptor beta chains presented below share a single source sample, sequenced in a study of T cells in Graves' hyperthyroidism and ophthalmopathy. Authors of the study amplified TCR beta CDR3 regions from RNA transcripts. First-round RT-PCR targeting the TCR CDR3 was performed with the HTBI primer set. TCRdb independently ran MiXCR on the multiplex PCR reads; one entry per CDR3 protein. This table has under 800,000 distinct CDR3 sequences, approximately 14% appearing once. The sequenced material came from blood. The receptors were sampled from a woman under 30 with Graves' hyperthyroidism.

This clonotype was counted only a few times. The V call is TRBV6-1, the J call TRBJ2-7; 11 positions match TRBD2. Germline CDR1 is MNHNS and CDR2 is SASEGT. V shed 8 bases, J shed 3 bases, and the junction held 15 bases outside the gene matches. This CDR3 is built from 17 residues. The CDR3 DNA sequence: TGTGCCAGCTTTACCCCTTCTCTAGCGGGAGGCAACTACGAGCAGTACTTC. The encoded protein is CASFTPSLAGGNYEQYF.

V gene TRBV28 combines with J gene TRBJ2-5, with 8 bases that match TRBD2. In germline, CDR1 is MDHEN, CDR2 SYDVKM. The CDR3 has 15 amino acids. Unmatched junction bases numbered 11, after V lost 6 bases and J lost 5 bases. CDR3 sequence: CASSPRAGGRETQYF. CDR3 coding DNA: TGTGCCAGCAGCCCTAGGGCGGGAGGCAGGGAGACCCAGTACTTC.

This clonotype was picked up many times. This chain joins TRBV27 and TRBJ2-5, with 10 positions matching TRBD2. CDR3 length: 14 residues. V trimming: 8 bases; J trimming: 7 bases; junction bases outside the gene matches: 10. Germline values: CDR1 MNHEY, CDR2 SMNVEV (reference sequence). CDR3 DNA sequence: TGTGCCAGCGGCTTTGGACTAGCGGTGGGGACCCAGTACTTC. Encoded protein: CASGFGLAVGTQYF.

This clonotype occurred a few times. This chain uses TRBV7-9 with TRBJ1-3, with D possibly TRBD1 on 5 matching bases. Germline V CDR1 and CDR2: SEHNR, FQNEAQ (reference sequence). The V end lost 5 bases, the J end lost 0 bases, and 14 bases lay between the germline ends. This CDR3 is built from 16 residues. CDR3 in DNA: TGTGCCAGCAGCGGGACTAACACTTTCTCTGGAAACACCATATATTTT. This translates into CASSGTNTFSGNTIYF.

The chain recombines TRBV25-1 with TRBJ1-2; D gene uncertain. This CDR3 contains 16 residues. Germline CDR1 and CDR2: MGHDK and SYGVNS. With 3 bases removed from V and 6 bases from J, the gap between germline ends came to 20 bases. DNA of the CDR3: TGTGCCAGCAGTGACCCACACGGCCGCGGAGTGAATGGCTACACCTTC. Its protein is CASSDPHGRGVNGYTF.

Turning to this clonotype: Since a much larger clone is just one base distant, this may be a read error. CDR3 coding DNA: TGTGCCAGCACTGGGACCTACAATGAGCAGTACTTC. Translated: CASTGTYNEQYF. The chain employs TRBV7-9 and TRBJ2-1; D is perhaps TRBD1 or TRBD2 (5 bases each). The end of the DNA aligns better with TRBJ2-7, so the J call may be wrong. CDR3 size: 12 residues. CDR1 SEHNR and CDR2 FQNEAQ come from the germline V gene (reference sequence).

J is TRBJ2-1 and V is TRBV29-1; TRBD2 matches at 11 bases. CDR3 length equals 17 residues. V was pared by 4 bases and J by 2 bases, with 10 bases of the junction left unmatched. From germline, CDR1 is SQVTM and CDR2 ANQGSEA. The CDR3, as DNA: TGCAGCGTTGTGGGGACTAGCGGCCGTTTTCCCTACAATGAGCAGTTCTTC. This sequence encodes CSVVGTSGRFPYNEQFF.

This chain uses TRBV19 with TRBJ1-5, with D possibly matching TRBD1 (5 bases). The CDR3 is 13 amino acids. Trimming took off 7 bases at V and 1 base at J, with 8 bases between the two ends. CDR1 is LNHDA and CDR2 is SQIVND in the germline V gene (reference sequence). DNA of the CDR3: TGTGCCAGTAACCGGGGGAGCAATCAGCCCCAGCATTTT. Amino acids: CASNRGSNQPQHF.

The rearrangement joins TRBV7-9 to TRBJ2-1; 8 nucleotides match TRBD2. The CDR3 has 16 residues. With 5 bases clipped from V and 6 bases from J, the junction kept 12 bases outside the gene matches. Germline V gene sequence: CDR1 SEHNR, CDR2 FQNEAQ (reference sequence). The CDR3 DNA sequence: TGTGCCAGCAGCCCTACAGCGGGAGCCAGACTCAATGAGCAGTTCTTC. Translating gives CASSPTAGARLNEQFF.

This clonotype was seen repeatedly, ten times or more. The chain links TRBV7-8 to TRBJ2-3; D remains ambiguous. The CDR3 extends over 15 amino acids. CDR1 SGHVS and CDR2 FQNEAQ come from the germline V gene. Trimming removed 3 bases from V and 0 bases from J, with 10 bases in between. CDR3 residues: CASSFVAASTDTQYF. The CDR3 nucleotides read TGTGCCAGCAGCTTTGTGGCTGCTAGCACAGATACGCAGTATTTT.